The 13 T cell receptor beta chains presented below share a single source sample, sequenced in a study of shared clonotypes between healthy human individuals. Naivety among CD8 cells was defined by CD45RO negativity and positive CCR7 selection, thereby excluding terminally differentiated effector memory CD45RA+ cells. The protocol was immunoSEQ multiplex PCR, while the TCRdb copy is restricted to in-frame clones and leaves out a portion. The sample consists of 1.5 million to 2.5 million clones, approximately 95% of them appearing once. The sample was naive CD8+ T cells sorted from blood. The receptors were sampled from a young man in good health.

This clone was seen just once. J is TRBJ2-7 and V is TRBV6-5; 10 nucleotides agree with TRBD2. Per germline, CDR1 MNHEY and CDR2 SVGAGI. CDR3 length equals 15 residues. J was trimmed by 0 bases and V by 5 bases; bases with no gene match: 4. The CDR3 protein is CASSPGLAFSYEQYF. DNA for the CDR3: TGTGCCAGCAGTCCGGGACTAGCGTTCTCCTACGAGCAGTACTTC.

As to this clone: Within the sample, other DNA sequences also encode this same CDR3. The chain recombines TRBV27 with TRBJ2-3; D remains ambiguous. CDR1 and CDR2 (germline): MNHEY, SMNVEV (reference sequence). The germline V and J ends were trimmed by 0 bases and 7 bases, with 8 bases remaining between them. CDR3 length: 13 residues. In DNA, the CDR3 is TGTGCCAGCAGTTTATCGGGGTTATATACGCAGTATTTT. It encodes CASSLSGLYTQYF.

This chain uses TRBV7-2 with TRBJ2-3; no firm D call. The CDR3 length is 17 residues. V lost 0 bases to trimming and J lost 3 bases, with 16 bases between them. Germline CDR1 reads SGHTA; CDR2 reads FQGNSA. The CDR3 region is CASSLAGLGWETDTQYF. In nucleotides, the CDR3 is TGTGCCAGCAGCTTAGCCGGCCTAGGGTGGGAAACAGATACGCAGTATTTT.

The chain couples TRBV2 to TRBJ2-3; D perhaps matches TRBD1 (6 bases). V was cut by 2 bases and J by 0 bases, with 12 bases left in between. Germline CDR1 SNHLY, CDR2 FYNNEI. CDR3 size: 16 residues. CDR3 DNA: TGTGCCAGCAGTGAACTTCCACAGGGCAGCACAGATACGCAGTATTTT. Amino acids: CASSELPQGSTDTQYF.

V usage is TRBV30 and J usage is TRBJ2-7; tentative D call: TRBD1 (6 bases). The V end was cut by 4 bases, the J end by 1 base, with 11 bases between. Looked up from germline, CDR1 is GTSNPN and CDR2 is SVGIG (reference sequence). The CDR3 has 13 residues. In DNA, the CDR3 is TGTGCCTGGACGGCAGGGGAATCCTACGAGCAGTACTTC. This translates into CAWTAGESYEQYF.

This chain links TRBV27 with TRBJ1-1; perhaps TRBD1 as D (5 bases). The germline V gene encodes CDR1 MNHEY and CDR2 SMNVEV (reference sequence). CDR3 size: 16 residues. Trimming took off 2 bases at V and 3 bases at J, with 16 bases between the two ends. Written as DNA, the CDR3 is TGTGCCAGCAGTTTAGGGACCCCCGATTTGGACACTGAAGCTTTCTTT. Translating it yields CASSLGTPDLDTEAFF.

The J gene is TRBJ2-1, the V gene TRBV5-1; D is tentatively TRBD1 or TRBD2 (5 bases each). The CDR3 runs 15 residues. Germline values: CDR1 SGHRS, CDR2 YFSETQ. The V and J ends lost 0 bases and 8 bases respectively, with 15 bases between them. CDR3 sequence reads: CASSLVGRERDEQFF. The DNA of the CDR3 is TGCGCCAGCAGCTTGGTAGGCAGGGAGAGAGATGAGCAGTTCTTC. The whole variable domain, filled in from reference TRBV5-1 and TRBJ2-1, reads KAGVTQTPRYLIKTRGQQVTLSCSPISGHRSVSWYQQTPGQGLQFLFEYFSETQRNKGNFPGRFSGRQFSNSRSEMNVSTLELGDSALYLCASSLVGRERDEQFFGPGTRLTVL.

The V call is TRBV13, the J call TRBJ2-7; 8 bases align to TRBD1. The germline gives CDR1 PRHDT, CDR2 FYEKMQ (reference sequence). This CDR3 is 15 amino acids long. The V segment lost 5 bases and the J segment 3 bases; nucleotides outside the gene matches: 9. CDR3 in DNA: TGTGCCAGCAGCCTAGCCGGGACAGGAAACTACGAGCAGTACTTC. Protein product: CASSLAGTGNYEQYF. Supplemented by reference TRBV13 and TRBJ2-7, the full variable domain reads AAGVIQSPRHLIKEKRETATLKCYPIPRHDTVYWYQQGPGQDPQFLISFYEKMQSDKGSIPDRFSAQQFSDYHSELNMSSLELGDSALYFCASSLAGTGNYEQYFGPGTRLTVT.

The chain employs TRBV5-6 and TRBJ1-4; D is unresolved. Germline values: CDR1 SGHDT, CDR2 YYEEEE. V was trimmed by 3 bases and J by 4 bases, leaving 16 bases between them. The CDR3 is 16 residues long. DNA for the CDR3: TGTGCCAGCAGCTCTGTTGCCGAAGATGTTAATGAAAAACTGTTTTTT. Translated: CASSSVAEDVNEKLFF.

This clone appeared a single time. The rearrangement links TRBV10-3 to TRBJ2-5, with D perhaps matching TRBD1 (5 bases). V lost 7 bases to trimming and J lost 2 bases, with 14 bases between them. In germline, CDR1 is ENHRY, CDR2 SYGVKD. The CDR3 contains 14 residues. The CDR3 sequence: CAITRTGVQETQYF. CDR3 nucleotide sequence: TGTGCCATCACTAGAACAGGAGTACAAGAGACCCAGTACTTC.

The chain uses TRBV5-4 and TRBJ2-7; D gene unclear. The CDR3 contains 14 residues. The V end was cut by 4 bases, the J end by 0 bases, with 11 bases between. Germline-derived CDR1 and CDR2 are SGHNT and YYREEE (reference sequence). Here the CDR3 reads CASSPGWSSYEQYF. The CDR3 bases are TGTGCCAGCAGCCCCGGGTGGAGCTCCTACGAGCAGTACTTC.

The chain carries TRBV29-1 and TRBJ2-3; no firm D call. Germline V gives CDR1 SQVTM, CDR2 ANQGSEA. The ends were cut back, 3 bases at V and 2 bases at J, with 18 bases in the middle. CDR3 size: 16 residues. CDR3 nucleotides: TGCAGCGTTGACATGGACCGCGATCTACTCACAGATACGCAGTATTTT. Protein sequence: CSVDMDRDLLTDTQYF.

The chain recombines TRBV6-5 with TRBJ2-5; 10 bases align to TRBD2. The germline V gene has CDR1 MNHEY and CDR2 SVGAGI. CDR3 length: 15 amino acids. Trimming at V came to 6 bases and at J to 4 bases, leaving 8 bases not matched to a gene. Here the CDR3 reads CASSSGTSVLETQYF. CDR3 DNA sequence: TGTGCCAGCAGCTCCGGGACTAGCGTACTAGAGACCCAGTACTTC.